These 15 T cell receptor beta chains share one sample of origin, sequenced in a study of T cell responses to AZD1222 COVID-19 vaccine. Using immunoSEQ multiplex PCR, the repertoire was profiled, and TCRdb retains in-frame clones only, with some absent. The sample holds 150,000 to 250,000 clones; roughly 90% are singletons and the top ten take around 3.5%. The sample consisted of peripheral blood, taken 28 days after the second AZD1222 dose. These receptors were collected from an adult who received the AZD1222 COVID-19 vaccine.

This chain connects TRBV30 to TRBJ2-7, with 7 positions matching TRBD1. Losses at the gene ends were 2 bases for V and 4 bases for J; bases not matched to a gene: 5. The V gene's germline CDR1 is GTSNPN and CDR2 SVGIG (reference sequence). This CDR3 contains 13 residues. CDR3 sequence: CAWSPGTEYEQYF. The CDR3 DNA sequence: TGTGCCTGGAGTCCCGGGACAGAATACGAGCAGTACTTC. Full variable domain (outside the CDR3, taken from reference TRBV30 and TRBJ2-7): SQTIHQWPATLVQPVGSPLSLECTVEGTSNPNLYWYRQAAGRGLQLLFYSVGIGQISSEVPQNLSASRPQDRQFILSSKKLLLSDSGFYLCAWSPGTEYEQYFGPGTRLTVT.

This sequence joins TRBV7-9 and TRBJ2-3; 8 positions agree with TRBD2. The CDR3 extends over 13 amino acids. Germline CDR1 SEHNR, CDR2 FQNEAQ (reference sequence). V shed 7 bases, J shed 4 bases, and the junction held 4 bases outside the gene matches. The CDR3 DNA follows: TGTGCCAGCACCCCCGGGGGGGCAGATACGCAGTATTTT. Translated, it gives CASTPGGADTQYF.

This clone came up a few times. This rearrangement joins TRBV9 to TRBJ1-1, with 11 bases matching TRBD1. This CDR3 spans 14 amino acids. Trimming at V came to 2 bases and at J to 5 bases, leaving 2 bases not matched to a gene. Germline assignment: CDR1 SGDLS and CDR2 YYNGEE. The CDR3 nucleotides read TGTGCCAGCAGCGTCGGGACAGGGGGAACTGAAGCTTTCTTT. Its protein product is CASSVGTGGTEAFF. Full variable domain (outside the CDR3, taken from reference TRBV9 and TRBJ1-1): DSGVTQTPKHLITATGQRVTLRCSPRSGDLSVYWYQQSLDQGLQFLIQYYNGEERAKGNILERFSAQQFPDLHSELNLSSLELGDSALYFCASSVGTGGTEAFFGQGTRLTVV.

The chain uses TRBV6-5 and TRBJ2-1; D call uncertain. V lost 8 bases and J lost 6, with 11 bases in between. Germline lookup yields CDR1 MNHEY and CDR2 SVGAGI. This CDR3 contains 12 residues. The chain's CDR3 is CASRWYRNEQFF. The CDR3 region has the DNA TGTGCCAGCCGATGGTATCGCAATGAGCAGTTCTTC.

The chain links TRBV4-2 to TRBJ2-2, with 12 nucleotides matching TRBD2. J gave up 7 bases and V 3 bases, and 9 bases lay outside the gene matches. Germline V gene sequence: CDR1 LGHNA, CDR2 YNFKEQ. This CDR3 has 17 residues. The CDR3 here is CASSHPTSGRAGGELFF. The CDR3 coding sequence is TGTGCCAGCAGCCATCCGACTAGCGGGAGAGCGGGCGGGGAGCTGTTTTTT.

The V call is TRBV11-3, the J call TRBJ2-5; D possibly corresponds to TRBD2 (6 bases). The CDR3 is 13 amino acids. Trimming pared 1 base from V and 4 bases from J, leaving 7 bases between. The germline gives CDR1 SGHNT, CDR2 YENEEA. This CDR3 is CASSLAGVETQYF. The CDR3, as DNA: TGTGCCAGCAGCTTAGCGGGAGTAGAGACCCAGTACTTC.

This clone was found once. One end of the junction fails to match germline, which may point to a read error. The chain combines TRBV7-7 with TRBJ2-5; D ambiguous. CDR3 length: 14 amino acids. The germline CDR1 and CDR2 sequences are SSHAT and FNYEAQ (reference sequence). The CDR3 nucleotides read TGTGCTAGCAGCCAGACCCCTGGGCAAGAGACCCAGTACTTC. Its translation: CASSQTPGQETQYF.

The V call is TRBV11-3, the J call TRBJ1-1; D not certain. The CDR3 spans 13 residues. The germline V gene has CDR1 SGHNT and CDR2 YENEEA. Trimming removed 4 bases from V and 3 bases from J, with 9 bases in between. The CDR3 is CASSYIDDTEAFF. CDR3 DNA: TGTGCCAGCAGCTATATTGACGACACTGAAGCTTTCTTT.

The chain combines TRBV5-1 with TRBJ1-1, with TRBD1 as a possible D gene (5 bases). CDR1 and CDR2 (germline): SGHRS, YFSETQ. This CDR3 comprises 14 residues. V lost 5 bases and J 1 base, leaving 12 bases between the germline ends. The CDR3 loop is CASRPGPGNTEAFF. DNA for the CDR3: TGCGCCAGCAGACCGGGACCAGGGAACACTGAAGCTTTCTTT.

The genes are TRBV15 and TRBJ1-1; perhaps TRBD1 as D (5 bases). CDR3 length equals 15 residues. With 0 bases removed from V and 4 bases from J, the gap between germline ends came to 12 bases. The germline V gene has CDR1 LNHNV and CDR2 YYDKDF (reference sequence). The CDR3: CATSRDLLGGTEAFF. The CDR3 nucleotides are TGTGCCACCAGCAGAGATTTACTCGGGGGCACTGAAGCTTTCTTT.

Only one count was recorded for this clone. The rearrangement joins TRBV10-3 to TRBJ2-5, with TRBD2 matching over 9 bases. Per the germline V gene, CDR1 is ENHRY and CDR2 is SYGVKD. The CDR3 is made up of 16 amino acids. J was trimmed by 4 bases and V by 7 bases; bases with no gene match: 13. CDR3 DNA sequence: TGTGCCATCATGGCTAGCGGGACCCCGGGGGGAGAGACCCAGTACTTC. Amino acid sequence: CAIMASGTPGGETQYF.

CDR3 nucleotides: TGTGCCAGTAGTTATATAGGTCGGGAATCCGGAAACACCATATATTTT. It is translated as CASSYIGRESGNTIYF. The rearrangement joins TRBV19 to TRBJ1-3, with D hard to call. The germline V gene has CDR1 LNHDA and CDR2 SQIVND (reference sequence). V was cut by 5 bases and J by 4 bases, with 18 bases left in between. This CDR3 contains 16 residues. Full variable domain (rest looked up from reference TRBV19 and TRBJ1-3): DGGITQSPKYLFRKEGQNVTLSCEQNLNHDAMYWYRQDPGQGLRLIYYSQIVNDFQKGDIAEGYSVSREKKESFPLTVTSAQKNPTAFYLCASSYIGRESGNTIYFGEGSWLTVV.

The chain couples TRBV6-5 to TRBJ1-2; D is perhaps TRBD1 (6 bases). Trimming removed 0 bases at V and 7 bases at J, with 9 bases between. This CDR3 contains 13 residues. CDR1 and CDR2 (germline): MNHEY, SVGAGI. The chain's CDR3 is CASSYSQGGGYTF. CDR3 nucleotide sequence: TGTGCCAGCAGTTACTCACAGGGAGGTGGCTACACCTTC.

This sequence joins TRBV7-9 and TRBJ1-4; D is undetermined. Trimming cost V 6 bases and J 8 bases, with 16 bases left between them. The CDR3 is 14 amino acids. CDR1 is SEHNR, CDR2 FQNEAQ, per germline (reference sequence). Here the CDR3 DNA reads TGTGCCAGCAGTGAGACGGGGATAGGGGAAAAACTGTTTTTT. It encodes CASSETGIGEKLFF.

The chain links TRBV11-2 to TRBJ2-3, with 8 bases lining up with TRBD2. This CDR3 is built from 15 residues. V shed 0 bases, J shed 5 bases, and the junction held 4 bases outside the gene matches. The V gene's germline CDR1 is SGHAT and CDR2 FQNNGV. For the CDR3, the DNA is TGTGCCAGCAGCTTAGACGGGAGGGCGGGAGATACGCAGTATTTT. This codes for CASSLDGRAGDTQYF.